What follows are 18 T cell receptor beta chains derived from one specimen sequenced in a study of blood T cell repertoires in COVID-19. Profiling relied on immunoSEQ multiplex PCR, and the TCRdb table lists in-frame clones only, not all of them. Of 23,000 or so clones in the sample, 81% were seen once. The sample taken for sequencing was peripheral blood. These receptors were obtained from a man between 65 and 85 years old with acute or convalescent COVID-19.

The genes are TRBV6-2 or TRBV6-3 and TRBJ1-5; unclear D gene. V gave up 5 bases and J gave up 8 bases, with 16 bases separating them. Germline-derived CDR1 and CDR2 are MNHEY and SVGEGT. CDR3 length equals 14 residues. The CDR3 region is CASSPTNLEKPQHF. Here the CDR3 DNA reads TGTGCCAGCAGTCCCACTAACCTCGAGAAGCCCCAGCATTTT.

The gene calls are TRBV27 and TRBJ1-5; 7 nucleotides align to TRBD1. The trim removed 0 bases at V and 7 bases at J, leaving 9 bases unmatched. The CDR3 extends over 16 amino acids. Germline CDR1 is MNHEY and CDR2 is SMNVEV (reference sequence). The CDR3 nucleotides read TGTGCCAGCAGTTTATCGAGGCCAGGGGGTGGGCAGCCCCAGCATTTT. This codes for CASSLSRPGGGQPQHF.

The chain has TRBV5-1 and TRBJ2-2; 11 bases align to TRBD2. The CDR3 has 15 residues. Germline values: CDR1 SGHRS, CDR2 YFSETQ. V trimming: 4 bases; J trimming: 6 bases; junction bases outside the gene matches: 5. In DNA form, the CDR3 reads TGCGCCAGCAGCCCCGTACTAGCGGGAGCCGGGGAGCTGTTTTTT. This codes for CASSPVLAGAGELFF. Drawing the rest from reference TRBV5-1 and TRBJ2-2, the complete variable domain is KAGVTQTPRYLIKTRGQQVTLSCSPISGHRSVSWYQQTPGQGLQFLFEYFSETQRNKGNFPGRFSGRQFSNSRSEMNVSTLELGDSALYLCASSPVLAGAGELFFGEGSRLTVL.

The genes are TRBV19 and TRBJ1-2; 7 positions match TRBD1. CDR1 and CDR2 from the germline V gene are LNHDA and SQIVND (reference sequence). Losses at the gene ends were 3 bases for V and 6 bases for J; bases not matched to a gene: 7. The CDR3 runs 14 residues. DNA of the CDR3: TGTGCCAGTAGTATGGATAGACAGGGCGATGGCTACACCTTC. Translated: CASSMDRQGDGYTF.

The rearrangement links TRBV25-1 to TRBJ2-1; 11 positions agree with TRBD2. J gave up 6 bases and V 4 bases, and 8 bases lay outside the gene matches. CDR1 and CDR2 from the germline V gene are MGHDK and SYGVNS. This CDR3 contains 16 residues. CDR3 nucleotides: TGTGCCAGCAGTGGAGTAGCGGGGGGGCCTAGCAATGAGCAGTTCTTC. Encoded protein: CASSGVAGGPSNEQFF. The whole variable domain, remainder taken from reference TRBV25-1 and TRBJ2-1, is EADIYQTPRYLVIGTGKKITLECSQTMGHDKMYWYQQDPGMELHLIHYSYGVNSTEKGDLSSESTVSRIRTEHFPLTLESARPSHTSQYLCASSGVAGGPSNEQFFGPGTRLTVL.

This clone was detected a few times. The chain has TRBV6-6 and TRBJ2-3; 10 bases agree with TRBD1. J lost 4 bases, V lost 5 bases, and 6 bases had no gene match. Germline V lookup: CDR1 MNHNY, CDR2 SVGAGI (reference sequence). The length of the CDR3 is 15 residues. The CDR3 DNA reads TGTGCCAGCAGTCCCCGGGACAGGGGCTCAGATACGCAGTATTTT. Its translation: CASSPRDRGSDTQYF.

V and J are TRBV7-2 and TRBJ2-4; D unclear. The CDR3 has 16 residues. V gave up 1 base and J gave up 6 bases, with 16 bases separating them. Germline V lookup: CDR1 SGHTA, CDR2 FQGNSA. The CDR3 coding sequence is TGTGCCAGCAGCTTAGGGCAGGCTTCGAGTGGAAACATTCAGTACTTC. This codes for CASSLGQASSGNIQYF.

The CDR3 sequence is CASRAGQNTEAFF. The DNA of the CDR3 is TGTGCCAGCAGGGCCGGACAAAACACTGAAGCTTTCTTT. The chain is built from TRBV2 and TRBJ1-1; TRBD1 is a possible D gene (5 bases). Trimming shortened V by 6 bases and J by 2 bases, and 10 bases separated the two germline ends. Germline V CDR1 and CDR2: SNHLY, FYNNEI. The CDR3 spans 13 residues. The full variable domain, rest sourced from reference TRBV2 and TRBJ1-1, is EPEVTQTPSHQVTQMGQEVILRCVPISNHLYFYWYRQILGQKVEFLVSFYNNEISEKSEIFDDQFSVERPDGSNFTLKIRSTKLEDSAMYFCASRAGQNTEAFFGQGTRLTVV.

Regarding this clone: The junction departs from the called germline gene at one end, perhaps through a read error. The V gene is TRBV7-8, the J gene TRBJ2-5; 8 bases line up with TRBD1. This CDR3 spans 14 amino acids. Looked up from germline, CDR1 is SGHVS and CDR2 is FQNEAQ. CDR3 sequence reads: CASSPGTGREAQYF. CDR3 nucleotides: TGTGCCAGCAGCCCCGGGACAGGAAGAGAGGCCCAGTACTTC.

This chain joins TRBV5-6 and TRBJ2-7; weak D call: TRBD2 (5 bases). The germline V and J ends were trimmed by 4 bases and 3 bases, with 8 bases remaining between them. Germline V gives CDR1 SGHDT, CDR2 YYEEEE. CDR3 size: 12 residues. As DNA, the CDR3 is TGTGCCAGCAGCCCCGGGGTCTACGAGCAGTACTTC. Encoded protein: CASSPGVYEQYF.

In this sample, this clone turned up a few times. The rearrangement links TRBV27 to TRBJ2-1; D uncertain. Looked up from germline, CDR1 is MNHEY and CDR2 is SMNVEV (reference sequence). This CDR3 is built from 13 residues. With 2 bases removed from V and 10 bases from J, the gap between germline ends came to 12 bases. CDR3 DNA: TGTGCCAGCAGTTTAGGAAGAGGCCTAGAGCAGTTCTTC. Encoded protein: CASSLGRGLEQFF.

The chain couples TRBV7-2 to TRBJ1-2, with D perhaps matching TRBD1 (5 bases). The V gene lost 4 bases and the J gene lost 2 bases, with 14 bases spanning the gap. Germline lookup yields CDR1 SGHTA and CDR2 FQGNSA. The CDR3 is 15 residues long. CDR3 amino acids: CASSSGDGLNYGYTF. The CDR3 DNA is TGTGCCAGCAGCTCGGGGGACGGATTAAACTATGGCTACACCTTC.

The chain is built from TRBV19 and TRBJ1-4, with a weak D call TRBD1 (5 bases). CDR1 and CDR2 (germline): LNHDA, SQIVND (reference sequence). The CDR3 length is 14 residues. V lost 3 bases and J lost 4, with 9 bases in between. CDR3 sequence (DNA): TGTGCCAGTAGTATTACAGGATATAATGAAAAACTGTTTTTT. This translates into CASSITGYNEKLFF.

This clone was counted a single time. V usage is TRBV9 and J usage is TRBJ2-6; D is perhaps TRBD2 (7 bases). This CDR3 has 20 residues. V was shortened by 0 bases and J by 4 bases, with 23 bases between the two germline ends. CDR1 and CDR2 from the germline V gene are SGDLS and YYNGEE. CDR3 bases: TGTGCCAGCAGCGTAGGAGGGGGGGAACAGTTCAGCTCCGGGGCCAACGTCCTGACTTTC. It translates to CASSVGGGEQFSSGANVLTF.

This clone was seen more than once but under ten times. The V gene is TRBV6-4, the J gene TRBJ1-1; D remains unclear. The germline V gene encodes CDR1 MRHNA and CDR2 SNTAGT. Trimming removed 3 bases at V and 0 bases at J, with 5 bases between. The length of the CDR3 is 13 residues. CDR3 sequence reads: CASSEELNTEAFF. The CDR3 region has the DNA TGTGCCAGCAGTGAAGAGTTGAACACTGAAGCTTTCTTT.

This clone showed up just a few times. The chain is built from TRBV5-1 and TRBJ2-2; tentatively, D is TRBD1 (6 bases). CDR1 is SGHRS, CDR2 YFSETQ, per germline. V was shortened by 0 bases and J by 7 bases, with 13 bases between the two germline ends. The CDR3 contains 15 residues. The CDR3 spells CASSLAIQGGGELFF. The DNA for the CDR3 is TGCGCCAGCAGCTTGGCCATACAGGGCGGCGGGGAGCTGTTTTTT. Full variable domain (missing parts from reference TRBV5-1 and TRBJ2-2): KAGVTQTPRYLIKTRGQQVTLSCSPISGHRSVSWYQQTPGQGLQFLFEYFSETQRNKGNFPGRFSGRQFSNSRSEMNVSTLELGDSALYLCASSLAIQGGGELFFGEGSRLTVL.

This sequence joins TRBV7-9 and TRBJ1-2; TRBD1 matches at 7 bases. V trimming: 1 base; J trimming: 4 bases; junction bases outside the gene matches: 6. The germline CDR1 and CDR2 sequences are SEHNR and FQNEAQ (reference sequence). CDR3 length equals 15 residues. In nucleotides, the CDR3 is TGTGCCAGCAGCTTAGAGCTAACAGGGGCCTATGGCTACACCTTC. Amino acids: CASSLELTGAYGYTF.

The chain employs TRBV4-1 and TRBJ1-4; possible D gene TRBD1, 5 bases. Trimming took 5 bases from V and 7 from J, leaving 14 bases between them. CDR3 size: 14 residues. Germline V gene lookup returns CDR1 MGHRA and CDR2 YSYEKL. This CDR3 is CASSLLQGFEKLFF. For the CDR3, the DNA is TGCGCCAGCAGCTTACTCCAGGGATTTGAAAAACTGTTTTTT.